What follows describes a single T cell receptor (beta chain). TCRdb reprocessed the 5' RACE reads with MiXCR, giving one entry per CDR3 protein. The top ten clones hold roughly 8.3% of a sample with under 600,000 distinct CDR3 sequences, 20% to 25% of them seen once. These data are taken from a study of T-cell memory formation after mild COVID-19. Per the germline V gene, CDR1 is MNHEY and CDR2 is SMNVEV (reference sequence). V gave up 2 bases and J gave up 6 bases, with 10 bases separating them. CDR3 size: 13 residues. The material sequenced was PBMCs or a T cell subset sorted from them (not recorded which). The source is an adult woman who had mild COVID-19 (a few samples of this study predate the infection). Cell type and time point are not known. The rearrangement joins TRBV27 to TRBJ1-2, with a tentative D call TRBD1 (5 bases). The CDR3 spells CASSLGGNNGYTF. The CDR3 region has the DNA TGTGCCAGCAGTTTAGGGGGGAACAATGGCTACACCTTC.